This TCR beta chain was obtained from a study of T cell repertoires in cytomegalovirus infection. This clonotype was seen at least ten times. Its target is unknown. Whole-study results and caveats: The study found HLA-C-restricted CMV-specific TCR beta clonotypes dominating the ex vivo response.

The germline gives CDR1 LNHDA, CDR2 SQIVND (reference sequence). This CDR3 comprises 15 residues. V was pared by 7 bases and J by 2 bases, with 7 bases of the junction left unmatched. From the reads, TCRdb called clonotypes with MiXCR, one entry per CDR3 protein. The table lists some 920,000 distinct CDR3 sequences, roughly 31% of them singletons. The TCR originated in a human donor in good health (CMV status not recorded). Some clones in this sample may be carry-over from other donors' samples. The sequenced sample was cultured CD8+ T cells from PBMCs, obtained from culture after CMV antigen stimulation. The chain uses TRBV19 and TRBJ2-2, with 7 bases identical to TRBD1. The CDR3 nucleotides are TGTGCCAGTACTCTGGACAGGCGAAACACCGGGGAGCTGTTTTTT. It codes for CASTLDRRNTGELFF.